This is a list of T cell receptor beta chains from one sample in a study of cytomegalovirus exposure and HLA in healthy donors. Using immunoSEQ multiplex PCR, the repertoire was profiled, and TCRdb retains in-frame clones only, with some absent. The sample records some 100,000 clones, roughly 90% being singletons. Sequencing input: PBMCs. The receptors derive from a woman between 18 and 29 years old in good health and CMV-seronegative. CDR3s include the opening cysteine and the closing phenylalanine or tryptophan.

j_gene: TRBJ2-5; v_gene: TRBV11-1; CDR3aa: CASSGSGGGGETQYF
j_gene: TRBJ2-1; v_gene: TRBV7-2; CDR3aa: CASSPRGMTSGGGKQFF
j_gene: TRBJ2-3; v_gene: TRBV25-1; CDR3aa: CASSESRGTDTQYF
j_gene: TRBJ2-3; v_gene: TRBV9; CDR3aa: CASSKGGRSDTQYF
j_gene: TRBJ1-5; v_gene: TRBV7-8; CDR3aa: CASSFWTGSASNSNQPQHF
j_gene: TRBJ1-5; v_gene: TRBV28; CDR3aa: CASTRQGPSHQPQHF
j_gene: TRBJ2-7; v_gene: TRBV28; CDR3aa: CASRDSTPVEYF
j_gene: TRBJ2-2; v_gene: TRBV7-2; CDR3aa: CASSLGVVGGELFF
j_gene: TRBJ1-1; v_gene: TRBV15; CDR3aa: CATSRGGSIEAFF
j_gene: TRBJ2-2; v_gene: TRBV4-2; CDR3aa: CASSQGSLDTGELFF
j_gene: TRBJ2-1; v_gene: TRBV7-6; CDR3aa: CASSSTLANEQFF
j_gene: TRBJ2-7; v_gene: TRBV30; CDR3aa: CALGDRGGEQYF
j_gene: TRBJ1-2; v_gene: TRBV9; CDR3aa: CASSVGRGYGYTF
j_gene: TRBJ1-1; v_gene: TRBV28; CDR3aa: CASSPIQASRGNTEAFF
j_gene: TRBJ1-6; v_gene: TRBV6-1; CDR3aa: CASSEVSGRSNSPLHF
j_gene: TRBJ2-3; v_gene: TRBV5-5; CDR3aa: CASSGGLAGSTDTQYF
j_gene: TRBJ1-4; v_gene: TRBV25-1; CDR3aa: CASSESRAGYEKLFF
j_gene: TRBJ1-5; v_gene: TRBV4-2; CDR3aa: CASSQGRSGGNQPQHF
j_gene: TRBJ2-7; v_gene: TRBV9; CDR3aa: CASSPPGGYEQYF
j_gene: TRBJ2-7; v_gene: TRBV9; CDR3aa: CASSVGGGRGYEQYF
j_gene: TRBJ2-5; v_gene: TRBV30; CDR3aa: CAWSGGLVFQETQYF
j_gene: TRBJ2-3; v_gene: TRBV11-3; CDR3aa: CASSLISGDRRGTQYF
j_gene: TRBJ2-7; v_gene: TRBV5-4; CDR3aa: CASSRQLAGEYEQYF
j_gene: TRBJ2-1; v_gene: TRBV6-6; CDR3aa: CASSYRRTSGSNEQFF
j_gene: TRBJ2-1; v_gene: TRBV9; CDR3aa: CASSVGGGGLADEQFF
j_gene: TRBJ1-2; v_gene: TRBV11-2; CDR3aa: CASSLDPHDTGGGYYYGYTF
j_gene: TRBJ2-5; v_gene: TRBV9; CDR3aa: CASSITSGSGETQYF
j_gene: TRBJ2-1; v_gene: TRBV6-1; CDR3aa: CASSEDGSSYNEQFF
j_gene: TRBJ2-1; v_gene: TRBV11-3; CDR3aa: CASSQGTANEQFF
j_gene: TRBJ2-3; v_gene: TRBV7-9; CDR3aa: CASSGPGGADTQYF
j_gene: TRBJ1-2; v_gene: TRBV9; CDR3aa: CASSVEPHGGAGYTF
j_gene: TRBJ1-2; v_gene: TRBV18; CDR3aa: CASSPIGGQGIPNYGYTF
j_gene: TRBJ2-3; v_gene: TRBV6-5; CDR3aa: CASSRAGTSGDTQYF
j_gene: TRBJ1-4; v_gene: TRBV5-1; CDR3aa: CASSFDRAGNEKLFF
j_gene: TRBJ1-2; v_gene: TRBV30; CDR3aa: CAWSVLGQENYGYTF
j_gene: TRBJ2-7; v_gene: TRBV5-1; CDR3aa: CASSFGTGSYEQYF
j_gene: TRBJ2-7; v_gene: TRBV12-2; CDR3aa: CASRSLVSYEQYF
j_gene: TRBJ2-5; v_gene: TRBV5-4; CDR3aa: CASRSDRGSETQYF
j_gene: TRBJ2-1; v_gene: TRBV19; CDR3aa: CASSIEGRYEQFF
j_gene: TRBJ2-1; v_gene: TRBV11-2; CDR3aa: CASSLVGGSGHEQFF
j_gene: TRBJ2-7; v_gene: TRBV5-6; CDR3aa: CASSGEPTYEQYF
j_gene: TRBJ2-1; v_gene: TRBV13; CDR3aa: CASSARTSGGASHDEQFF
j_gene: TRBJ2-7; v_gene: TRBV21-1; CDR3aa: CASSLTTSGSSYEQYF
j_gene: TRBJ2-1; v_gene: TRBV5-1; CDR3aa: CASERGRERNEQFF
j_gene: TRBJ1-1; v_gene: TRBV6-5; CDR3aa: CASLGQSGTEAFF
j_gene: TRBJ1-1; v_gene: TRBV14; CDR3aa: CASSQVEGTEAFF
j_gene: TRBJ2-5; v_gene: TRBV27; CDR3aa: CASRANEGQETQYF
j_gene: TRBJ2-5; v_gene: TRBV7-9; CDR3aa: CASTLTDQETQYF
j_gene: TRBJ2-1; v_gene: TRBV15; CDR3aa: CATSGRSGRAYNEQFF
j_gene: TRBJ1-1; v_gene: TRBV18; CDR3aa: CASSRSGQEGTEAFF
j_gene: TRBJ1-2; v_gene: TRBV10-3; CDR3aa: CAISDNTGIWYGYTF
j_gene: TRBJ1-1; v_gene: TRBV11-2; CDR3aa: CASSLPPTGVSEAFF